Listed here is a single T cell receptor beta chain. Its antigen remains unknown. The record originates from a study of OX40 agonist ivuxolimab in advanced cancers. Whole-study context: In this trial design, patients received ivuxolimab intravenously at 0.01 to 10 mg/kg every 2 weeks. One patient with hepatocellular carcinoma and two with cutaneous melanoma, three in all, had partial responses. Study-wide results and limits: Certain nonresponders likewise exhibited a low normalized T-cell clonal expansion.

Data came from immunoSEQ multiplex PCR; TCRdb stores just in-frame clones and leaves some out. Of 65,000 to 80,000 clones listed, around 84% are singletons. The CDR3 loop spans 16 amino acids. Germline trimming cut 4 bases from V and 7 bases from J; bases unmatched to any gene: 12. Germline V gene sequence: CDR1 MNHEY, CDR2 SMNVEV (reference sequence). Drawing of blood for sampling happened at baseline, at cycle 4 day 1, and at cycle 7 day 1. This receptor was identified in an adult with an advanced solid tumor such as melanoma, head and neck, liver or kidney cancer. The sequencing used CD4+ or CD8+ T cells sorted from blood, collected in a trial of the OX40 agonist ivuxolimab. The chain carries TRBV27 and TRBJ2-1; 8 bases align to TRBD2. Here the CDR3 reads CASSSRGGPHPNEQFF. CDR3 bases: TGTGCCAGCAGTTCCCGCGGGGGGCCCCATCCAAATGAGCAGTTCTTC.